This T cell receptor (beta chain) originates from a study of T cell responses to AZD1222 COVID-19 vaccine. Findings and caveats of the study: It should be noted that donors were predominantly white British and more often female, and clonal diversity was possibly underestimated.

Measured with immunoSEQ multiplex PCR; TCRdb has only the in-frame clones, and not every one. Among some 130,000 clones listed, 93% were seen once. Points on this clone: Antigen: not known.

This CDR3 comprises 14 residues. In germline, CDR1 is LGHDT, CDR2 YNNKEL (reference sequence). Between the trimmed V and J ends, which lost 4 bases and 4 bases, there was a span of 13 bases. This TCR was recovered from an adult in good health. The material was peripheral blood, obtained on day 0 of AZD1222 vaccination. The J gene is TRBJ1-2, the V gene TRBV3-1 (or the pseudogene TRBV3-2); D may be TRBD1 (5 bases). The CDR3 loop reads CASSLLEGTYGYTF. CDR3 bases: TGTGCCAGCAGCCTCTTGGAAGGGACCTATGGCTACACCTTC.